Listed here is a single T cell receptor beta chain. Other DNA sequences in the sample encode the same CDR3. The data were obtained in a study of blood T cell repertoires in COVID-19. Germline CDR1 is LNHDA and CDR2 is SQIVND (reference sequence). Between the trimmed V and J ends, which lost 10 bases and 3 bases, there was a span of 18 bases. This CDR3 is 14 amino acids long. TCRdb keeps only in-frame clones here, not all; method: immunoSEQ multiplex PCR. Among 250,000 to 350,000 clones listed, about 90% were seen once. This chain connects TRBV19 to TRBJ1-2, with D hard to call. Sequenced sample: peripheral blood. The origin of this receptor is a woman aged 45-65 years who had recovered from COVID-19. CDR3: CATRVSSTYYGYTF. CDR3 nucleotides: TGTGCCACCCGGGTCTCCTCGACCTACTATGGCTACACCTTC. Together with reference TRBV19 and TRBJ1-2, the CDR3 gives the full variable domain: DGGITQSPKYLFRKEGQNVTLSCEQNLNHDAMYWYRQDPGQGLRLIYYSQIVNDFQKGDIAEGYSVSREKKESFPLTVTSAQKNPTAFYLCATRVSSTYYGYTFGSGTRLTVV.